This T cell receptor beta chain was retrieved from a study of T-cell memory formation after mild COVID-19. Background on the study: There were largely donor-specific TCR clusters.

CDR1 is DFQATT, CDR2 SNEGSKA, per germline (reference sequence). V was clipped by 2 bases and J by 8 bases, with 15 bases between them. The CDR3 length is 13 residues. TCRdb re-called the 5' RACE reads with MiXCR, one entry per CDR3 protein. The top ten hold roughly 21% of the sample, which has 470,000 or so distinct CDR3 sequences, roughly 18% seen once. This clonotype occurred a few times. Sequenced: PBMCs or a T cell subset sorted from them (not recorded which). The chain couples TRBV20-1 to TRBJ1-2, with a possible D match to TRBD1 (6 bases). This TCR was sampled from a man aged 18-30 years who had mild COVID-19 (a few samples of this study predate the infection). Cell type and time point are not known. Written as DNA, the CDR3 is TGCAGTGCTAGACAGGGGTCGGAACTGGGCTACACCTTC. It encodes CSARQGSELGYTF.